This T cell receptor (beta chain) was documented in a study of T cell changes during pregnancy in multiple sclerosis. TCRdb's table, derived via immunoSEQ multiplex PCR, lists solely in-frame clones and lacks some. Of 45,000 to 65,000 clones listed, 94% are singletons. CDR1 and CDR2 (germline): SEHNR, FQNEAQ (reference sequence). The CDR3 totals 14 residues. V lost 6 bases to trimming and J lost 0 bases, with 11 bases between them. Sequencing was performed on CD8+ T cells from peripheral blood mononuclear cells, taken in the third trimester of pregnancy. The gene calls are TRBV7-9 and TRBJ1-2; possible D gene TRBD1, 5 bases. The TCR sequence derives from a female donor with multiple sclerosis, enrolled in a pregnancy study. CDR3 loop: CASRSGGANYGYTF. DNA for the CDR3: TGTGCCAGCAGATCTGGGGGGGCTAACTATGGCTACACCTTC.